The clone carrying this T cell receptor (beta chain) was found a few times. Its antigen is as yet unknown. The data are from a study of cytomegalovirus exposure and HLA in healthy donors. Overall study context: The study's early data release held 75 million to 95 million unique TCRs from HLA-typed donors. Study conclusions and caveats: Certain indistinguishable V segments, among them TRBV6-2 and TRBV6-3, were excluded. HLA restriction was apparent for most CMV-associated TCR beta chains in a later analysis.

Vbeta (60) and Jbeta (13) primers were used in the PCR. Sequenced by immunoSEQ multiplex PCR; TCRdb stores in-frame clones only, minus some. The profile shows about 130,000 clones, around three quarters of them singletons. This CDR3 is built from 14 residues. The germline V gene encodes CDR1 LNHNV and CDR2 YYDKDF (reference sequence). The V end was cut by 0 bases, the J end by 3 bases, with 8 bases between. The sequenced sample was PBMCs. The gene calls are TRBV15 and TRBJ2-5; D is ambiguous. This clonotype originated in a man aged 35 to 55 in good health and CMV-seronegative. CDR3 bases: TGTGCCACCAGCAGAGATGGTACAGAAGAGACCCAGTACTTC. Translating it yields CATSRDGTEETQYF. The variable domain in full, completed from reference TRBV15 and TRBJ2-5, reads DAMVIQNPRYQVTQFGKPVTLSCSQTLNHNVMYWYQQKSSQAPKLLFHYYDKDFNNEADTPDNFQSRRPNTSFCFLDIRSPGLGDTAMYLCATSRDGTEETQYFGPGTRLLVL.